The present T cell receptor (beta chain) was sequenced within a study of early T cells in non-severe SARS-CoV-2 infection. In the study overall: Chains were not paired, and sequencing was done on bulk RNA from unsorted whole blood. Overall study results and limits: VDJdb matches were skewed toward anti-spike CD8 T cell responses.

Attachment of unique molecular identifiers was made to individual cDNA molecules. In TCRdb, the 5' RACE reads were re-called with MiXCR into one record per CDR3 protein. The table includes tens of thousands of distinct CDR3 sequences, approximately 12% detected once. This clonotype occurred many times. Its cognate antigen is unknown. The CDR3 is 14 residues long. V was trimmed by 5 bases and J by 5 bases, leaving 15 bases between them. Germline V gene sequence: CDR1 MDHEN, CDR2 SYDVKM. V gene TRBV28 combines with J gene TRBJ1-2, with a tentative D call TRBD1 (5 bases). The sample was whole blood. The clonotype comes from an adult who was a healthcare worker with PCR-confirmed SARS-CoV-2 infection or an uninfected control (not recorded which). CDR3 DNA: TGTGCCAGCAGTCTCCCGGGGACTAGTTATGGCTACACCTTC. Protein sequence: CASSLPGTSYGYTF.